One sample yielded the 11 T cell receptor beta chains listed below, sequenced in a study of cytomegalovirus exposure and HLA in healthy donors. Primers included in the PCR were 60 Vbeta and 13 Jbeta primers. The method was immunoSEQ multiplex PCR; TCRdb's version includes in-frame clones alone and lacks a portion of them. The sample lists 150,000 to 200,000 clones, 70% to 80% occurring once. The sample taken for sequencing was PBMCs. These receptors came from a woman aged 40 to 50 in good health and CMV-seronegative.

The chain joins TRBV7-2 to TRBJ1-4; TRBD1 aligns across 9 bases. Germline trimming cut 5 bases from V and 7 bases from J; bases unmatched to any gene: 5. This CDR3 comprises 14 residues. Germline-derived CDR1 and CDR2 are SGHTA and FQGNSA. The chain's CDR3 is CASSLGQGVEKLFF. For the CDR3, the DNA is TGTGCCAGCAGCCTGGGACAGGGCGTTGAAAAACTGTTTTTT.

This clone was picked up a small number of times. The rearrangement uses TRBV27 and TRBJ2-7, with no clear D. CDR1 and CDR2 (germline): MNHEY, SMNVEV (reference sequence). V lost 2 bases and J lost 2, with 7 bases in between. The CDR3 consists of 13 residues. CDR3 in amino acids: CASSLRSPYEQYF. CDR3 nucleotides: TGTGCCAGCAGTTTACGGTCCCCCTACGAGCAGTACTTC.

The J gene is TRBJ2-3, the V gene TRBV7-3, with D perhaps matching TRBD1 (5 bases). Germline CDR1 and CDR2: SGHTA and FQGTGA. This CDR3 region has 14 residues. V lost 5 bases, J lost 5 bases, and 14 bases lay in between. The CDR3 DNA reads TGTGCCAGCAGCCCAGGGTCCTTGGGAGATACGCAGTATTTT. Translation gives CASSPGSLGDTQYF.

V usage is TRBV6-6 and J usage is TRBJ1-4; 10 nucleotides match TRBD1. V dropped 5 bases and J dropped 3; count of bases not matched to a gene: 3. Germline CDR1 reads MNHNY; CDR2 reads SVGAGI (reference sequence). CDR3 length: 15 residues. The CDR3 spells CASSRQGAANEKLFF. The DNA of the CDR3 is TGTGCCAGCAGTAGACAGGGGGCTGCTAATGAAAAACTGTTTTTT.

The chain links TRBV7-3 to TRBJ1-1; D gene ambiguous. This CDR3 has 14 amino acids. Trimming removed 2 bases at V and 6 bases at J, with 13 bases between. The germline gives CDR1 SGHTA, CDR2 FQGTGA. The CDR3 bases are TGTGCCAGCAGCTTAGGTACTACTTCGTCTGAAGCTTTCTTT. It yields the protein CASSLGTTSSEAFF.

This rearrangement joins TRBV7-6 to TRBJ1-5, with D perhaps TRBD1 (5 bases). Trimming shortened V by 2 bases and J by 2 bases, and 22 bases separated the two germline ends. Per germline, CDR1 SGHVS and CDR2 FNYEAQ. This CDR3 has 19 amino acids. The chain's CDR3 is CASSLIGRRPGSGNQPQHF. The DNA of the CDR3 is TGTGCCAGCAGCTTAATTGGGAGGCGGCCAGGGTCTGGCAATCAGCCCCAGCATTTT.

The chain joins TRBV19 to TRBJ1-2, with 7 bases fitting TRBD1. This CDR3 is built from 15 residues. CDR1 and CDR2 (germline): LNHDA, SQIVND (reference sequence). Trimming took 9 bases from V and 8 from J; bases not matched to a gene: 18. The CDR3: CASGARDRKGYGYTF. CDR3 DNA: TGTGCCAGCGGGGCCCGGGACAGAAAAGGGTACGGCTACACCTTC.

The chain combines TRBV29-1 with TRBJ2-3, with D perhaps TRBD1 (5 bases). Germline values: CDR1 SQVTM, CDR2 ANQGSEA. CDR3 size: 11 residues. CDR3 in amino acids: CTDGAADTQYF. The CDR3 DNA reads TGCACTGATGGGGCGGCAGATACGCAGTATTTT.

Only a few counts were recorded for this clone. V is TRBV4-1 and J is TRBJ2-5; D is ambiguous. Germline V gives CDR1 MGHRA, CDR2 YSYEKL. The CDR3 is 13 amino acids. With 1 base removed from V and 5 bases from J, the gap between germline ends came to 8 bases. The CDR3 DNA reads as TGCGCCAGCAGCCAAGGTCCCCTCGAGACCCAGTACTTC. It yields the protein CASSQGPLETQYF.

The V and J genes are TRBV7-2 and TRBJ1-2, with D possibly matching TRBD1 (5 bases). Per the germline V gene, CDR1 is SGHTA and CDR2 is FQGNSA. This CDR3 comprises 15 residues. With 1 base removed from V and 8 bases from J, the gap between germline ends came to 17 bases. The CDR3 bases are TGTGCCAGCAGCTTAGGAAATGGGGCGGTAATCGGCTACACCTTC. Amino acids: CASSLGNGAVIGYTF. The full variable domain, its missing parts supplied by reference TRBV7-2 and TRBJ1-2, is GAGVSQSPSNKVTEKGKDVELRCDPISGHTALYWYRQSLGQGLEFLIYFQGNSAPDKSGLPSDRFSAERTGGSVSTLTIQRTQQEDSAVYLCASSLGNGAVIGYTFGSGTRLTVV.

The rearrangement uses TRBV29-1 and TRBJ1-5; the D gene is possibly TRBD1 (5 bases). With 4 bases removed from V and 9 bases from J, the gap between germline ends came to 16 bases. Germline CDR1 SQVTM, CDR2 ANQGSEA. The CDR3 has 13 residues. The CDR3, as DNA: TGCAGCGTTGCCCCAACAGGTTCAGGGCCCCAGCATTTT. It encodes CSVAPTGSGPQHF. The whole variable domain, remainder taken from reference TRBV29-1 and TRBJ1-5, is SAVISQKPSRDICQRGTSLTIQCQVDSQVTMMFWYRQQPGQSLTLIATANQGSEATYESGFVIDKFPISRPNLTFSTLTVSNMSPEDSSIYLCSVAPTGSGPQHFGDGTRLSIL.